The sample holds many counts of the clone carrying this T cell receptor beta chain. Its antigen is still unknown. Per germline, CDR1 SQVTM and CDR2 ANQGSEA. Trimming shortened V by 0 bases and J by 3 bases, and 5 bases separated the two germline ends. The CDR3 loop spans 13 amino acids. Graves' hyperthyroidism was deemed stable given no ophthalmopathy progression within 18 months. The patients, who ranged from 18 to 65 in age, presented with newly diagnosed hyperthyroidism lasting under 2 months. TCR beta CDR3 regions were amplified from RNA. When the TCR CDR3 underwent first-round RT-PCR, the HTBI primer set was used. TCRdb re-analysed the multiplex PCR reads in MiXCR, keeping a single row per CDR3 protein. Of about 550,000 distinct CDR3 sequences listed, 20% to 25% were seen once; the top ten hold about 30%. The data stem from a study of T cells in Graves' hyperthyroidism and ophthalmopathy. General study points: Stable hyperthyroidism was told apart from ophthalmopathy by a model built on 13 V-J features. Most expanded thyroid clonotypes above 0.001 also appeared in blood.

Sequenced material: blood. V and J are TRBV29-1 and TRBJ2-2; no definite D call. The receptor's source is a man between 18 and 29 years old with Graves' hyperthyroidism. CDR3 amino acids: CSVEETYTGELFF. In DNA, the CDR3 is TGCAGCGTTGAAGAAACCTACACCGGGGAGCTGTTTTTT.